The next 11 T cell receptor beta chains were all read from a single sample in a study of T cell repertoires in cytomegalovirus infection. TCRdb reprocessed the reads via MiXCR and lists one record per CDR3 protein. The sample carries roughly 240,000 distinct CDR3 sequences, approximately 7% recorded once. The sample consisted of PBMCs. All receptors come from a human donor in good health (CMV status not recorded). Some clones in this sample may be carry-over from other donors' samples.

This clonotype was seen repeatedly, ten times or more. The rearrangement uses TRBV7-2 and TRBJ1-1, with 9 bases aligning to TRBD1. V trimming: 6 bases; J trimming: 4 bases; junction bases outside the gene matches: 6. The germline gives CDR1 SGHTA, CDR2 FQGNSA. The CDR3 has 14 residues. For the CDR3, the DNA is TGTGCCAGCAGACCCGAACAGGGGGCCACTGAAGCTTTCTTT. The encoded protein is CASRPEQGATEAFF.

In this sample, this clonotype turned up many times. The chain combines TRBV7-2 with TRBJ2-4; the D gene could be TRBD1 or TRBD2 (6 bases each). V was trimmed by 2 bases and J by 3 bases, leaving 11 bases between them. Germline V gene data show CDR1 as SGHTA and CDR2 as FQGNSA. This CDR3 is 15 amino acids long. CDR3 protein: CASSLRGLGKNIQYF. For the CDR3, the DNA is TGTGCCAGCAGCTTACGGGGGCTTGGCAAAAACATTCAGTACTTC.

This clonotype was observed a handful of times. V gene TRBV13 combines with J gene TRBJ2-5, with D possibly matching TRBD2 (5 bases). Germline V gives CDR1 PRHDT, CDR2 FYEKMQ (reference sequence). V gave up 4 bases and J gave up 5 bases, with 23 bases separating them. The CDR3 is 17 residues long. CDR3 loop: CASSWISALLTGETQYF. As DNA, the CDR3 is TGTGCCAGCAGCTGGATTAGCGCGTTACTGACGGGGGAGACCCAGTACTTC.

This clonotype was observed many times. In DNA, the CDR3 is TGCAGTGCTAGAGATATTGTAGGGGTCAACTATGGCTACACCTTC. Protein: CSARDIVGVNYGYTF. The rearrangement links TRBV20-1 to TRBJ1-2, with D possibly being TRBD1 (5 bases). V lost 0 bases and J lost 2, with 13 bases in between. Germline CDR1 reads DFQATT; CDR2 reads SNEGSKA (reference sequence). This CDR3 spans 15 amino acids.

Ten or more counts support this clonotype. J is TRBJ1-1 and V is TRBV19, with a possible D match to TRBD1 (6 bases). V gave up 7 bases and J gave up 6 bases, with 15 bases separating them. Germline V CDR1 and CDR2: LNHDA, SQIVND (reference sequence). The CDR3 is 13 residues long. The CDR3 DNA sequence: TGTGCCAGTAACACAGGGTTGGGGCCTGAAGCTTTCTTT. It is translated as CASNTGLGPEAFF. Full variable domain (missing parts from reference TRBV19 and TRBJ1-1): DGGITQSPKYLFRKEGQNVTLSCEQNLNHDAMYWYRQDPGQGLRLIYYSQIVNDFQKGDIAEGYSVSREKKESFPLTVTSAQKNPTAFYLCASNTGLGPEAFFGQGTRLTVV.

This clonotype has at least ten counts. The V gene is TRBV6-1, the J gene TRBJ2-5; D possibly corresponds to TRBD2 (5 bases). This CDR3 is built from 15 residues. Germline CDR1 MNHNS, CDR2 SASEGT. The ends were cut back, 2 bases at V and 2 bases at J, with 12 bases in the middle. Here the CDR3 reads CASSELRGLQETQYF. The CDR3, as DNA: TGTGCCAGCAGTGAATTACGGGGTCTTCAAGAGACCCAGTACTTC.

The gene calls are TRBV28 and TRBJ1-4; D possibly corresponds to TRBD1 (5 bases). V was pared by 3 bases and J by 5 bases, with 10 bases between. The CDR3 consists of 14 residues. The germline gives CDR1 MDHEN, CDR2 SYDVKM. The DNA for the CDR3 is TGTGCCAGCAGTTTGGGGGAACCGAATGAAAAACTGTTTTTT. Its protein is CASSLGEPNEKLFF.

J is TRBJ1-2 and V is TRBV10-3; D not certain. V lost 8 bases, J lost 0 bases, and 7 bases lay in between. There are 12 residues in the CDR3. Germline V gene lookup returns CDR1 ENHRY and CDR2 SYGVKD. The CDR3, as DNA: TGTGCCATCGAGGCAGCTAACTATGGCTACACCTTC. Amino acid sequence: CAIEAANYGYTF.

This clonotype appeared many times. The chain carries TRBV4-1 and TRBJ2-2, with 10 bases matching TRBD2. Losses at the gene ends were 0 bases for V and 1 base for J; bases not matched to a gene: 8. Germline CDR1 reads MGHRA; CDR2 reads YSYEKL. The CDR3 runs 19 residues. The CDR3 here is CASSQEGLAGAQNTGELFF. CDR3 in DNA: TGCGCCAGCAGCCAAGAAGGCCTAGCGGGGGCACAGAACACCGGGGAGCTGTTTTTT.

This clonotype was seen at least ten times. CDR3: CASSYEGTGELFF. The CDR3 nucleotides read TGTGCCAGCAGTTACGAGGGGACCGGGGAGCTGTTTTTT. V usage is TRBV6-2 or TRBV6-3 and J usage is TRBJ2-2; D possibly uses TRBD1 or TRBD2 (5 bases each). Trimming shortened V by 2 bases and J by 5 bases, and 6 bases separated the two germline ends. This CDR3 comprises 13 residues. Germline CDR1 MNHEY, CDR2 SVGEGT.

This clonotype was seen many times. The rearrangement links TRBV12-3 or TRBV12-4 to TRBJ1-1, with a tentative D call TRBD1 (5 bases). This CDR3 region has 16 residues. Trimming took 1 base from V and 6 from J, leaving 18 bases between them. The DNA for the CDR3 is TGTGCCAGCAGTTTAGTGTCAGGGCATGGTAGTTCTGAAGCTTTCTTT. It codes for CASSLVSGHGSSEAFF.